This T cell receptor (beta chain) was identified during a study of cytomegalovirus exposure and HLA in healthy donors. Germline V CDR1 and CDR2: SNHLY, FYNNEI. This CDR3 spans 14 amino acids. V was trimmed by 1 base and J by 5 bases, leaving 9 bases between them. The PCR contained 60 Vbeta and 13 Jbeta primers. The table came from immunoSEQ multiplex PCR; TCRdb's copy has only in-frame clones and leaves some out. The sample consists of fewer than 130,000 clones, over 60% of them appearing once. This receptor was identified in a man aged 25-45 years in good health and CMV-seropositive. Sequenced input: PBMCs. The V gene is TRBV2, the J gene TRBJ1-5; perhaps TRBD1 as D (5 bases). The CDR3 DNA follows: TGTGCCAGCAGTGAAGGACAGCGATATCAGCCCCAGCATTTT. This encodes CASSEGQRYQPQHF.